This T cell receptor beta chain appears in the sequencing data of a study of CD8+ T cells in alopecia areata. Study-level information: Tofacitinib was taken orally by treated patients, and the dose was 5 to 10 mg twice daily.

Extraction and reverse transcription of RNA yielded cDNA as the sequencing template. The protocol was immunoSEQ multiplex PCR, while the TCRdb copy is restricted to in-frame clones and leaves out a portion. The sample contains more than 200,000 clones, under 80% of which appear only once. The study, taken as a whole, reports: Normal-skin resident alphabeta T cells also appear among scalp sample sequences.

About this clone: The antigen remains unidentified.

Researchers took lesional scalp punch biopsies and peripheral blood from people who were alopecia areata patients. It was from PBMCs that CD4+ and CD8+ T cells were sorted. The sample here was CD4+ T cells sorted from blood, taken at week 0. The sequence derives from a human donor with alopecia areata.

The chain's CDR3 is CASSPTGDRTFQNIQYF. The CDR3 nucleotides read TGTGCCAGCAGCCCGACCGGGGACAGGACGTTCCAAAACATTCAGTACTTC. The chain has TRBV5-4 and TRBJ2-4; 8 bases are a match to TRBD1. V lost 4 bases and J lost 5; bases outside the gene matches: 14. The CDR3 runs to 17 residues. Germline values: CDR1 SGHNT, CDR2 YYREEE (reference sequence).